This is a list of T cell receptor beta chains from one sample in a study of T cells of healthy individuals. A single record per CDR3 protein comes from TCRdb applying MiXCR to the 5' RACE reads. The sample consists of 55,000 to 65,000 distinct CDR3 sequences, under 20% of them appearing once. These receptors were collected from a human donor in good health. The CDR3 runs from the conserved cysteine through the conserved F or W. Each record gives: V gene, D gene, J gene, clone size, CDR3 protein, CDR3 DNA. D genes are given only for firm matches. Clone size is stated in some rows and not others, as once, few, many or a class when expanded.

V gene: TRBV10-3
D gene: NA
J gene: TRBJ2-3
clone size: many
CDR3 protein: CAISGSTSTAPYF
CDR3 DNA: TGTGCCATCAGTGGATCAACTAGCACCGCCCCGTATTTT

V gene: TRBV9
D gene: NA
J gene: TRBJ2-2
clone size: few
CDR3 protein: CASASGFLGTGELFF
CDR3 DNA: TGTGCCAGCGCGTCGGGATTCTTAGGCACCGGGGAGCTGTTTTTT

V gene: TRBV6-1
D gene: TRBD1
J gene: TRBJ1-2
clone size: many
CDR3 protein: CASNLRGTGGYGYTF
CDR3 DNA: TGTGCCAGCAATTTACGTGGGACAGGGGGATATGGCTACACCTTC

V gene: TRBV6-5
D gene: NA
J gene: TRBJ2-6
clone size: few
CDR3 protein: CASSRGGGANVLTF
CDR3 DNA: TGTGCCAGCAGTCGGGGTGGCGGGGCCAACGTCCTGACTTTC

V gene: TRBV7-7
D gene: NA
J gene: TRBJ2-7
clone size: few
CDR3 protein: CASSLDGGSAKQYF
CDR3 DNA: TGTGCCAGCAGCTTAGATGGAGGTAGCGCAAAGCAGTACTTC

V gene: TRBV20-1
D gene: TRBD2
J gene: TRBJ2-5
clone size: NA
CDR3 protein: CSARPAGKETQYF
CDR3 DNA: TGCAGTGCTAGGCCAGCGGGGAAAGAGACCCAGTACTTC

V gene: TRBV12-5
D gene: TRBD1
J gene: TRBJ2-5
clone size: NA
CDR3 protein: CASGPKGQGQETQYF
CDR3 DNA: TGTGCTAGTGGTCCAAAGGGACAGGGCCAAGAGACCCAGTACTTC

V gene: TRBV29-1
D gene: NA
J gene: TRBJ1-1
clone size: NA
CDR3 protein: CSATVRQGTEAFF
CDR3 DNA: TGCAGCGCAACCGTCCGGCAGGGTACTGAAGCTTTCTTT

V gene: TRBV7-6
D gene: NA
J gene: TRBJ2-2
clone size: many
CDR3 protein: CASSHWTFWTGELFF
CDR3 DNA: TGTGCCAGCAGCCACTGGACTTTTTGGACCGGGGAGCTGTTTTTT

V gene: TRBV7-8
D gene: NA
J gene: TRBJ2-1
clone size: NA
CDR3 protein: CASSLGRGPSSYNEQFF
CDR3 DNA: TGTGCCAGCAGCTTAGGAAGGGGACCGAGCTCCTACAATGAGCAGTTCTTC

V gene: TRBV27
D gene: NA
J gene: TRBJ2-5
clone size: NA
CDR3 protein: CATRSRKETQYF
CDR3 DNA: TGTGCCACCAGGTCCAGAAAAGAGACCCAGTACTTC

V gene: TRBV12-3/TRBV12-4
D gene: TRBD1
J gene: TRBJ1-5
clone size: many
CDR3 protein: CASSPGQDNQPQHF
CDR3 DNA: TGTGCCAGCAGTCCGGGACAGGACAATCAGCCCCAGCATTTT

V gene: TRBV7-2
D gene: NA
J gene: TRBJ2-7
clone size: few
CDR3 protein: CASSLSDYEQYF
CDR3 DNA: TGTGCCAGCAGCTTAAGCGACTACGAGCAGTACTTC

V gene: TRBV15
D gene: NA
J gene: TRBJ2-5
clone size: many
CDR3 protein: CATSREETQYF
CDR3 DNA: TGTGCCACCAGCAGAGAGGAGACCCAGTACTTC

V gene: TRBV2
D gene: TRBD2
J gene: TRBJ2-7
clone size: NA
CDR3 protein: CASSAILAGGYEQYF
CDR3 DNA: TGTGCCAGCAGCGCGATACTAGCGGGAGGTTACGAGCAGTACTTC

V gene: TRBV7-3
D gene: TRBD2
J gene: TRBJ2-1
clone size: once
CDR3 protein: CASSYGGNEQFF
CDR3 DNA: TGTGCCAGCAGCTACGGGGGGAATGAGCAGTTCTTC

V gene: TRBV20-1
D gene: NA
J gene: TRBJ1-2
clone size: many
CDR3 protein: CSATGTDYGYTF
CDR3 DNA: TGCAGTGCTACCGGGACGGACTATGGCTACACCTTC

V gene: TRBV6-2/TRBV6-3
D gene: NA
J gene: TRBJ2-7
clone size: few
CDR3 protein: CASSYFYEQYF
CDR3 DNA: TGTGCCAGCAGTTACTTCTACGAGCAGTACTTC

V gene: TRBV6-1
D gene: NA
J gene: TRBJ2-3
clone size: NA
CDR3 protein: CASSEATDTQYF
CDR3 DNA: TGTGCCAGCAGTGAAGCTACAGATACGCAGTATTTT

V gene: TRBV12-3/TRBV12-4
D gene: NA
J gene: TRBJ1-1
clone size: many
CDR3 protein: CASMRQTNTEAFF
CDR3 DNA: TGTGCCAGCATGCGGCAGACGAACACTGAAGCTTTCTTT

V gene: TRBV30
D gene: NA
J gene: TRBJ2-6
clone size: many
CDR3 protein: CAYIRSGANVLTF
CDR3 DNA: TGTGCCTACATCCGCTCTGGGGCCAACGTCCTGACTTTC

V gene: TRBV7-6
D gene: TRBD2
J gene: TRBJ2-1
clone size: many
CDR3 protein: CASSSRLAGGHEQFF
CDR3 DNA: TGTGCCAGCAGCTCCCGACTAGCGGGAGGACATGAGCAGTTCTTC

V gene: TRBV6-2/TRBV6-3
D gene: NA
J gene: TRBJ2-3
clone size: few
CDR3 protein: CASSYSRAQYF
CDR3 DNA: TGTGCCAGCAGTTACTCGAGGGCGCAGTATTTT

V gene: TRBV5-6
D gene: NA
J gene: TRBJ2-1
clone size: NA
CDR3 protein: CASSLANNEQFF
CDR3 DNA: TGTGCCAGCAGCTTGGCCAACAATGAGCAGTTCTTC

V gene: TRBV20-1
D gene: TRBD2
J gene: TRBJ2-1
clone size: many
CDR3 protein: CSARTPSGSSYNEQFF
CDR3 DNA: TGCAGTGCTAGAACCCCTAGCGGGAGCTCCTACAATGAGCAGTTCTTC

V gene: TRBV10-3
D gene: TRBD2
J gene: TRBJ2-3
clone size: many
CDR3 protein: CAISGVGVAGEDTQYF
CDR3 DNA: TGTGCCATCAGTGGAGTCGGGGTCGCGGGAGAAGATACGCAGTATTTT

V gene: TRBV6-2/TRBV6-3
D gene: TRBD1
J gene: TRBJ1-2
clone size: NA
CDR3 protein: CASSRTGSDGYTF
CDR3 DNA: TGTGCCAGCAGCCGGACAGGGTCTGATGGCTACACCTTC

V gene: TRBV20-1
D gene: NA
J gene: TRBJ2-3
clone size: many
CDR3 protein: CSATPGTVSTDTQYF
CDR3 DNA: TGCAGTGCTACACCAGGGACGGTCAGCACAGATACGCAGTATTTT

V gene: TRBV11-2
D gene: NA
J gene: TRBJ1-1
clone size: few
CDR3 protein: CASSFVEGIGTEAFF
CDR3 DNA: TGTGCCAGCAGCTTTGTTGAGGGAATAGGAACTGAAGCTTTCTTT

V gene: TRBV6-1
D gene: NA
J gene: TRBJ2-1
clone size: many
CDR3 protein: CATHYNEQFF
CDR3 DNA: TGTGCCACCCACTACAATGAGCAGTTCTTC

V gene: TRBV20-1
D gene: NA
J gene: TRBJ1-6
clone size: NA
CDR3 protein: CSARESGAGGNNSPLHF
CDR3 DNA: TGCAGTGCTAGAGAAAGCGGCGCTGGAGGGAATAATTCACCCCTCCACTTT

V gene: TRBV10-3
D gene: NA
J gene: TRBJ2-2
clone size: NA
CDR3 protein: CAIGGPVTGELFF
CDR3 DNA: TGTGCCATCGGGGGGCCGGTCACCGGGGAGCTGTTTTTT

V gene: TRBV5-1
D gene: NA
J gene: TRBJ1-4
clone size: many
CDR3 protein: CASSFNARSEKLFF
CDR3 DNA: TGCGCCAGCAGCTTTAATGCGAGGAGTGAAAAACTGTTTTTT

V gene: TRBV5-5
D gene: NA
J gene: TRBJ2-5
clone size: many
CDR3 protein: CASRILETQYF
CDR3 DNA: TGTGCCAGCAGGATACTAGAGACCCAGTACTTC

V gene: TRBV5-1
D gene: NA
J gene: TRBJ2-3
clone size: NA
CDR3 protein: CASSLEVKTDTQYF
CDR3 DNA: TGCGCCAGCAGCTTGGAGGTAAAAACAGATACGCAGTATTTT

V gene: TRBV10-3
D gene: TRBD1
J gene: TRBJ2-5
clone size: few
CDR3 protein: CAISPGQGYQETQYF
CDR3 DNA: TGTGCCATCTCGCCGGGACAGGGGTACCAAGAGACCCAGTACTTC

V gene: TRBV24-1
D gene: TRBD1
J gene: TRBJ2-7
clone size: many
CDR3 protein: CATSAGQGSYEQYF
CDR3 DNA: TGTGCCACCAGCGCTGGACAGGGGTCCTACGAGCAGTACTTC

V gene: TRBV20-1
D gene: NA
J gene: TRBJ2-3
clone size: NA
CDR3 protein: CSALPGPSTDTQYF
CDR3 DNA: TGCAGTGCTCTCCCGGGCCCGAGCACAGATACGCAGTATTTT

V gene: TRBV11-1
D gene: NA
J gene: TRBJ2-1
clone size: few
CDR3 protein: CASSPERYNEQFF
CDR3 DNA: TGTGCCAGCAGCCCCGAGCGGTACAATGAGCAGTTCTTC

V gene: TRBV28
D gene: NA
J gene: TRBJ1-1
clone size: many
CDR3 protein: CASIGGTEAFF
CDR3 DNA: TGTGCCAGCATAGGGGGCACTGAAGCTTTCTTT

V gene: TRBV6-2/TRBV6-3
D gene: NA
J gene: TRBJ1-5
clone size: once
CDR3 protein: CASSYSMGGQPQHF
CDR3 DNA: TGTGCCAGCAGTTACTCGATGGGAGGTCAGCCCCAGCATTTT

V gene: TRBV5-1
D gene: TRBD1
J gene: TRBJ2-7
clone size: few
CDR3 protein: CASSLTGGEQYF
CDR3 DNA: TGCGCCAGCAGCTTGACAGGGGGCGAGCAGTACTTC

V gene: TRBV28
D gene: NA
J gene: TRBJ2-6
clone size: many
CDR3 protein: CASSFLAPRLSGANVLTF
CDR3 DNA: TGTGCCAGCAGTTTTCTGGCCCCGCGCCTCTCTGGGGCCAACGTCCTGACTTTC

V gene: TRBV20-1
D gene: TRBD2
J gene: TRBJ2-2
clone size: many
CDR3 protein: CSAEGGGVVGELFF
CDR3 DNA: TGCAGTGCCGAAGGCGGGGGAGTGGTCGGGGAGCTGTTTTTT

V gene: TRBV5-1
D gene: NA
J gene: TRBJ2-5
clone size: NA
CDR3 protein: CASSLARGRGETQYF
CDR3 DNA: TGCGCCAGCAGCTTGGCGCGAGGGAGAGGAGAGACCCAGTACTTC

V gene: TRBV19
D gene: TRBD2
J gene: TRBJ2-3
clone size: many
CDR3 protein: CASKAGLAGDTQYF
CDR3 DNA: TGTGCCAGTAAAGCGGGATTAGCGGGAGATACGCAGTATTTT

V gene: TRBV25-1
D gene: NA
J gene: TRBJ1-4
clone size: NA
CDR3 protein: CASSESAGATNEKLFF
CDR3 DNA: TGTGCCAGCAGTGAATCGGCCGGTGCGACTAATGAAAAACTGTTTTTT

V gene: TRBV6-5
D gene: NA
J gene: TRBJ2-3
clone size: few
CDR3 protein: CASSYSAYGDTQYF
CDR3 DNA: TGTGCCAGCAGTTACTCGGCCTATGGTGATACGCAGTATTTT

V gene: TRBV6-2/TRBV6-3
D gene: NA
J gene: TRBJ2-1
clone size: NA
CDR3 protein: CASAGEESYNEQFF
CDR3 DNA: TGTGCCAGCGCGGGTGAGGAATCCTACAATGAGCAGTTCTTC

V gene: TRBV12-3/TRBV12-4
D gene: NA
J gene: TRBJ1-2
clone size: few
CDR3 protein: CASSYRDNYGYTF
CDR3 DNA: TGTGCCAGCAGTTACCGGGACAACTATGGCTACACCTTC

V gene: TRBV4-1
D gene: TRBD1
J gene: TRBJ1-1
clone size: NA
CDR3 protein: CASSRYPGQQNTEAFF
CDR3 DNA: TGCGCCAGCAGCCGTTATCCGGGACAGCAGAACACTGAAGCTTTCTTT

V gene: TRBV12-3/TRBV12-4
D gene: NA
J gene: TRBJ2-2
clone size: few
CDR3 protein: CASSLAWASTGELFF
CDR3 DNA: TGTGCCAGCAGTTTAGCCTGGGCTTCCACCGGGGAGCTGTTTTTT

V gene: TRBV6-5
D gene: NA
J gene: TRBJ2-2
clone size: many
CDR3 protein: CASRAIGDTGELFF
CDR3 DNA: TGTGCCAGCAGAGCCATCGGGGACACCGGGGAGCTGTTTTTT

V gene: TRBV7-9
D gene: TRBD1
J gene: TRBJ2-1
clone size: NA
CDR3 protein: CASSAFSEDRGDEQFF
CDR3 DNA: TGTGCCAGCAGCGCCTTTTCCGAAGACAGGGGCGATGAGCAGTTCTTC